The clone carrying this T cell receptor beta chain was seen just once. Single viable CD3+CD4+CD8-CD45RO+ cells were sorted as the memory CD4+ T cells. This specimen comes from a study of memory CD4+ T cells and cytomegalovirus serostatus. The CDR3 totals 15 residues. Germline values: CDR1 GTSNPN, CDR2 SVGIG (reference sequence). With 4 bases clipped from V and 2 bases from J, the junction kept 9 bases outside the gene matches. The table came from immunoSEQ multiplex PCR; TCRdb's copy has only in-frame clones and leaves some out. Of about 41,000 clones listed, approximately 80% are singletons. Sequencing was done on a sample of memory CD4+ T cells from blood. The chain employs TRBV30 and TRBJ2-3, with 7 bases fitting TRBD1. This TCR came from an adult in good health and CMV-seronegative. The CDR3 DNA follows: TGTGCCTGGACCTTGGCAGGGGGACCCACAGATACGCAGTATTTT. Amino acids: CAWTLAGGPTDTQYF.